This TCR beta chain appears in the sequencing data of a study of response to subunit inactivated influenza vaccine. Study-wide results and caveats: Authors proposed each seasonal influenza vaccination draws in few new T cells.

The V segment lost 5 bases and the J segment 6 bases; nucleotides outside the gene matches: 7. Germline lookup yields CDR1 LNHNV and CDR2 YYDKDF (reference sequence). This CDR3 is 15 amino acids long. From the RT-PCR reads, TCRdb called clonotypes with MiXCR, one entry per CDR3 protein. Here the sample spans around 580,000 distinct CDR3 sequences, around 11% being singletons. This clonotype has only a few counts. The antigen is unknown. The genes are TRBV15 and TRBJ2-2, with 9 bases lining up with TRBD1. The sequence was obtained from a man aged 50-59 years who received an inactivated influenza vaccine. This specimen consisted of PBMCs from blood, obtained on the day of vaccination. The CDR3 bases are TGTGCCACCAGCCGGCGGACAGGGGACGCCGGGGAGCTGTTTTTT. Amino acids: CATSRRTGDAGELFF.